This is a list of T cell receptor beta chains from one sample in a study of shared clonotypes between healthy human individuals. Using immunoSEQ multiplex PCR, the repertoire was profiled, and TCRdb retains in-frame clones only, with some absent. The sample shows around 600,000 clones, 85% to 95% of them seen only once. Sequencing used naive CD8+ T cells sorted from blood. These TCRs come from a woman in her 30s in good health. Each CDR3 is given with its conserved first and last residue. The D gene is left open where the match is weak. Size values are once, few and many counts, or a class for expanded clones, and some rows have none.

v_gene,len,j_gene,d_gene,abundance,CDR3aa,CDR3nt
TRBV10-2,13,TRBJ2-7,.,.,CASSESTVYEQYF,TGCGCCAGCAGTGAGTCGACAGTCTACGAGCAGTACTTC
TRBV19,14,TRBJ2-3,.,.,CASSIWGNTDTQYF,TGTGCCAGTAGTATTTGGGGGAACACAGATACGCAGTATTTT
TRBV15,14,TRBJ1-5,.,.,CATRPDWGNQPQHF,TGTGCCACCAGACCCGACTGGGGCAATCAGCCCCAGCATTTT
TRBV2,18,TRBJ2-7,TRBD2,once,CASSEFASGDKSSYEQYF,TGTGCCAGCAGTGAATTTGCTAGCGGAGATAAGAGCTCCTACGAGCAGTACTTC
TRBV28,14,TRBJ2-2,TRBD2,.,CASSLVGGPGELFF,TGTGCCAGCAGTTTAGTGGGAGGGCCCGGGGAGCTGTTTTTT
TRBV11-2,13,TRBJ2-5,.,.,CASSLGPLETQYF,TGTGCCAGCAGCTTGGGACCGCTAGAGACCCAGTACTTC
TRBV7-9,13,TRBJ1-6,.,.,CASSEPEGSPLHF,TGTGCCAGCAGCGAACCGGAGGGTTCACCCCTCCACTTT
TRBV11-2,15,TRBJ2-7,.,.,CASSLDSTGAYEQYF,TGTGCCAGCAGCTTAGATTCAACGGGGGCCTACGAGCAGTACTTC
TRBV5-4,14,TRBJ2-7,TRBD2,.,CASSLRGGSYEQYF,TGTGCCAGCAGCTTGCGGGGGGGCTCCTACGAGCAGTACTTC
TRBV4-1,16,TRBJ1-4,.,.,CASSQRHRATNEKLFF,TGCGCCAGCAGCCAAAGACACAGGGCTACTAATGAAAAACTGTTTTTT
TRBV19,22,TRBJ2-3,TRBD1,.,CAISVGGARSETGPSSTDTQYF,TGTGCCATAAGCGTTGGGGGAGCCAGGTCGGAGACAGGGCCTTCTAGCACAGATACGCAGTATTTT
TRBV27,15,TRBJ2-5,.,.,CASSLFDGNAETQYF,TGTGCCAGCAGTTTATTTGACGGAAACGCGGAGACCCAGTACTTC
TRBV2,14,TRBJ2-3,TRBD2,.,CASNGLAGADTQYF,TGTGCCAGCAACGGACTAGCGGGAGCAGATACGCAGTATTTT
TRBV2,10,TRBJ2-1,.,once,CASRWYEQFF,TGTGCCAGCCGTTGGTATGAGCAGTTCTTC
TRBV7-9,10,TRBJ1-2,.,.,CASSLSRVLF,TGTGCCAGCAGCTTGAGCAGGGTACTCTTC
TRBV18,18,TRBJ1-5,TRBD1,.,CASSPPGQGGYSNQPQHF,TGTGCCAGCTCACCTCCGGGACAGGGGGGTTATAGCAATCAGCCCCAGCATTTT
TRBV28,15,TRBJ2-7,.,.,CASSSPTRVGHEQYF,TGTGCCAGCAGTTCGCCGACCCGGGTGGGCCACGAGCAGTACTTC
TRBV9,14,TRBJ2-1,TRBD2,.,CASSVRDYDNEQFF,TGTGCCAGCAGCGTCCGGGACTATGACAATGAGCAGTTCTTC
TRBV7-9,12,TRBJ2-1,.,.,CASSSPGDEQFF,TGTGCCAGCAGCAGCCCAGGGGATGAGCAGTTCTTC
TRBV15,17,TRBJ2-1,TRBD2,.,CATSRDRLAGVDDEQFF,TGTGCCACCAGCAGAGATAGACTAGCGGGAGTGGACGATGAGCAGTTCTTC
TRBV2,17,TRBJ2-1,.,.,CASSESLVVGAYNEQFF,TGTGCCAGCAGTGAATCATTAGTAGTAGGGGCCTACAATGAGCAGTTCTTC
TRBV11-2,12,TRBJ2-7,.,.,CASSFNYYEQYF,TGTGCCAGCAGCTTCAACTACTACGAGCAGTACTTC
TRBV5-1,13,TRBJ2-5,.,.,CASSLGRQETQYF,TGCGCCAGCAGCTTGGGGCGGCAAGAGACCCAGTACTTC
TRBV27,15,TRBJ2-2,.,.,CASSLSLVSAGELFF,TGTGCCAGCAGTTTATCCTTAGTGTCAGCCGGGGAGCTGTTTTTT
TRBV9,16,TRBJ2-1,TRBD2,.,CASSIGKGLAGNEQFF,TGTGCCAGCAGCATAGGAAAGGGACTAGCTGGGAATGAGCAGTTCTTC
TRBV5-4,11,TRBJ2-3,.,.,CASSFTDTQYF,TGTGCCAGCAGCTTTACAGATACGCAGTATTTT
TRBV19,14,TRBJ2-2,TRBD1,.,CASSVRDSTGELFF,TGTGCCAGTAGTGTCCGGGACAGTACCGGGGAGCTGTTTTTT
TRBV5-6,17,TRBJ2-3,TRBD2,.,CASSLVTSGDITDTQYF,TGTGCCAGCAGCTTGGTGACTAGCGGGGATATCACAGATACGCAGTATTTT
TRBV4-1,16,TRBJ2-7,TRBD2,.,CASSQDTGGPSGEQYF,TGCGCCAGCAGCCAAGATACGGGAGGGCCCAGTGGCGAGCAGTACTTC
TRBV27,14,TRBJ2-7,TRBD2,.,CASSPGTGGYEQYF,TGTGCCAGCAGCCCGGGGACGGGGGGGTACGAGCAGTACTTC
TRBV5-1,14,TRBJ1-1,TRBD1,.,CASSLSGQGTGAFF,TGCGCCAGCAGCTTGTCGGGACAGGGGACAGGAGCTTTCTTT
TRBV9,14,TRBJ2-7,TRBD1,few,CASSGDRGSYEQYF,TGTGCCAGCAGCGGGGACAGGGGTTCCTACGAGCAGTACTTC
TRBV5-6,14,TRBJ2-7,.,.,CASSRESRSYEQYF,TGTGCCAGCAGCCGAGAGTCCAGGTCCTACGAGCAGTACTTC
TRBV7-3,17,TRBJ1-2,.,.,CASSLGDDWGRFYGYTF,TGTGCCAGCAGCTTAGGGGATGACTGGGGCAGGTTCTATGGCTACACCTTC
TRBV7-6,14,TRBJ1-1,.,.,CASSLAGVNTEAFF,TGTGCCAGCAGCTTAGCAGGAGTGAACACTGAAGCTTTCTTT
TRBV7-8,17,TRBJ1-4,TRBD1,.,CASSLATTGASNEKLFF,TGTGCCAGCAGCTTAGCGACGACAGGGGCCTCTAATGAAAAACTGTTTTTT
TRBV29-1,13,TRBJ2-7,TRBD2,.,CSVEAGLGVEQYF,TGCAGCGTTGAAGCAGGACTAGGCGTCGAGCAGTACTTC
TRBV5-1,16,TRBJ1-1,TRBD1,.,CASSPGQGDPNTEAFF,TGCGCCAGCAGCCCGGGACAGGGGGACCCGAACACTGAAGCTTTCTTT
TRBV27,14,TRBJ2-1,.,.,CASSLVALGGEQFF,TGTGCCAGCAGTTTGGTAGCGTTGGGTGGGGAGCAGTTCTTC
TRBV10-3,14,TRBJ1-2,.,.,CAISEPGTNYGYTF,TGTGCCATCAGTGAGCCAGGTACTAACTATGGCTACACCTTC
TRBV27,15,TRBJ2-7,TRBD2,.,CASSLSLADSYEQYF,TGTGCCAGCAGTTTATCCCTAGCGGACTCCTACGAGCAGTACTTC
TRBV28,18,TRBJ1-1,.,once,CASSLLGWGGPMNTEAFF,TGTGCCAGCAGTTTATTGGGGTGGGGGGGCCCCATGAACACTGAAGCTTTCTTT
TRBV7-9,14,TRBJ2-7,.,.,CASSRTAGKYEQYF,TGTGCCAGCAGCAGAACAGCGGGTAAATACGAGCAGTACTTC
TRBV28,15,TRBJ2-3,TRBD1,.,CASSSGQGYTDTQYF,TGTGCCAGCAGCTCGGGACAGGGGTACACAGATACGCAGTATTTT
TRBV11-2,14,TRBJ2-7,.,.,CASSSNRKTYEQYF,TGTGCCAGCAGCTCGAACAGGAAGACCTACGAGCAGTACTTC
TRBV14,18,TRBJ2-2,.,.,CASSHNPTGTVNTGELFF,TGTGCCAGCAGCCACAACCCGACCGGGACGGTGAACACCGGGGAGCTGTTTTTT
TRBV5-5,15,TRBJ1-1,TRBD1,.,CASSWDHRGITEAFF,TGTGCCAGCAGCTGGGACCACAGGGGGATTACTGAAGCTTTCTTT
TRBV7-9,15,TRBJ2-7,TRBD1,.,CASSSMDRGHYEQYF,TGTGCCAGCAGCTCCATGGACAGGGGACACTACGAGCAGTACTTC
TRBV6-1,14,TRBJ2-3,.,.,CASRGTEGTDTQYF,TGTGCCAGCAGGGGGACGGAGGGCACAGATACGCAGTATTTT
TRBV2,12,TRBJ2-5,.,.,CASPGPLETQYF,TGTGCCAGCCCGGGACCTTTAGAGACCCAGTACTTC
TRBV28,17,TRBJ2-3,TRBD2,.,CASIRIAGATRTDTQYF,TGTGCCAGCATCCGCATAGCGGGAGCTACCCGCACAGATACGCAGTATTTT
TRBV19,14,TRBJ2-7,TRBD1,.,CASSPGTGDYEQYF,TGTGCCAGTAGTCCCGGGACAGGGGATTACGAGCAGTACTTC
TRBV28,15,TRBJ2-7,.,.,CASSLNEGTPYEQYF,TGTGCCAGCAGTTTAAATGAGGGCACCCCCTACGAGCAGTACTTC
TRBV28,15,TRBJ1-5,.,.,CASSFSRGSGQPQHF,TGTGCCAGCAGTTTTAGTAGGGGCTCGGGTCAGCCCCAGCATTTT
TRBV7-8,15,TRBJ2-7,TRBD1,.,CASSLRTGTTYEQYF,TGTGCCAGCAGCTTACGGACAGGAACGACCTACGAGCAGTACTTC
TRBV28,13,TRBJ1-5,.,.,CASSPGGGQPQHF,TGTGCCAGCAGCCCCGGAGGTGGGCAGCCCCAGCATTTT
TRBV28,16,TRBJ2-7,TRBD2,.,CASSLTAGASSYEQYF,TGTGCCAGCAGCCTAACAGCGGGGGCGAGCTCCTACGAGCAGTACTTC
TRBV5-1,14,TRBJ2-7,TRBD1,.,CASSPSQGSYEQYF,TGCGCCAGCAGCCCCTCACAGGGGTCCTACGAGCAGTACTTC
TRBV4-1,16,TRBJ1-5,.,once,CASSQEPNYSNQPQHF,TGCGCCAGCAGCCAAGAACCGAATTATAGCAATCAGCCCCAGCATTTT